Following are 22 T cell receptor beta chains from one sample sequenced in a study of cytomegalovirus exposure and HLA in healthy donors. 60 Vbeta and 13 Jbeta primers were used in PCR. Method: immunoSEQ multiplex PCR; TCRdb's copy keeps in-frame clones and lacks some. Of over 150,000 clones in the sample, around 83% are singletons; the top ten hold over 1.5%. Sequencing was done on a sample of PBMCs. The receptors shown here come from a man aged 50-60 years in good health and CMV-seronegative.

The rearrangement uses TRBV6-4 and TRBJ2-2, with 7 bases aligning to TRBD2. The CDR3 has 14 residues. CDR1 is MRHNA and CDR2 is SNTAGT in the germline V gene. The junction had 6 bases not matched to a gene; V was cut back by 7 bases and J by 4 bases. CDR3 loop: CASKASGSTGELFF. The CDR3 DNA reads TGTGCCAGCAAGGCTAGCGGCTCCACCGGGGAGCTGTTTTTT.

The CDR3 protein is CASSRGASTDTQYF. CDR3 nucleotides: TGCGCCAGCAGCCGGGGGGCCTCCACAGATACGCAGTATTTT. The gene calls are TRBV5-1 and TRBJ2-3, with D maybe TRBD2 (7 bases). V lost 4 bases and J 2 bases, leaving 11 bases between the germline ends. Germline-derived CDR1 and CDR2 are SGHRS and YFSETQ. The CDR3 is made up of 14 amino acids. Using reference TRBV5-1 and TRBJ2-3 for the parts outside the CDR3, the full variable domain is KAGVTQTPRYLIKTRGQQVTLSCSPISGHRSVSWYQQTPGQGLQFLFEYFSETQRNKGNFPGRFSGRQFSNSRSEMNVSTLELGDSALYLCASSRGASTDTQYFGPGTRLTVL.

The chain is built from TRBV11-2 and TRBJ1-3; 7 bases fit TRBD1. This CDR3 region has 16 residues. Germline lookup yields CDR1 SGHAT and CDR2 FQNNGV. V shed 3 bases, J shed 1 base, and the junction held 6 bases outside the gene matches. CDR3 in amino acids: CASSFRGFTSGNTIYF. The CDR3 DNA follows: TGTGCCAGCAGCTTCAGGGGGTTCACTTCTGGAAACACCATATATTTT.

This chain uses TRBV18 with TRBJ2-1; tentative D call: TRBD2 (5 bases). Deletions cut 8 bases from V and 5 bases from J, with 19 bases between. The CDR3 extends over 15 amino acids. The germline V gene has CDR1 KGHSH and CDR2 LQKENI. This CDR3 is CASTAEVAFHNEQFF. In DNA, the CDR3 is TGTGCCAGCACGGCGGAGGTAGCCTTCCACAATGAGCAGTTCTTC.

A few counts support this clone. DNA of the CDR3: TGTGCCAGCAGTGAACTGGGGAGAGCCTACAATGAGCAGTTCTTC. Its protein is CASSELGRAYNEQFF. The chain couples TRBV6-1 to TRBJ2-1; a weak D match, TRBD2 (5 bases). The CDR3 runs 15 residues. Germline V gene data show CDR1 as MNHNS and CDR2 as SASEGT. The germline V and J ends were trimmed by 2 bases and 2 bases, with 10 bases remaining between them.

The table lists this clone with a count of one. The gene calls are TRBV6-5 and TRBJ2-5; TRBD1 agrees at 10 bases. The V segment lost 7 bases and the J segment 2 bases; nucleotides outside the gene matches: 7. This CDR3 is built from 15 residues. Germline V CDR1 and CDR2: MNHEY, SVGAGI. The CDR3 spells CASISDRGRQETQYF. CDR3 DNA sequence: TGTGCCAGCATAAGTGACAGGGGGCGGCAAGAGACCCAGTACTTC.

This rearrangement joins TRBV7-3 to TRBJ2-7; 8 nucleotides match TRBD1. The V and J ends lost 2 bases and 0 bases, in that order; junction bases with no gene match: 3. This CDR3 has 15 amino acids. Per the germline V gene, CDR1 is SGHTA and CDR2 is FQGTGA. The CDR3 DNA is TGTGCCAGCAGCTTAGGGACAGGTAGCTCCTACGAGCAGTACTTC. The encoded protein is CASSLGTGSSYEQYF.

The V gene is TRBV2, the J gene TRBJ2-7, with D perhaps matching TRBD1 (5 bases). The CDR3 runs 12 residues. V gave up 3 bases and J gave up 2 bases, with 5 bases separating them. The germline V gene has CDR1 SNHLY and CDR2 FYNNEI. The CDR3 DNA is TGTGCCAGCAGTGACAGGGCCTACGAGCAGTACTTC. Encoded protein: CASSDRAYEQYF.

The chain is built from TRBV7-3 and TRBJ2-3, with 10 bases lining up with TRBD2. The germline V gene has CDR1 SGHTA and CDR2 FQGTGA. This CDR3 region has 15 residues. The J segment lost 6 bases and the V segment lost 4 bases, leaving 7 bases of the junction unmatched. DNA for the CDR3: TGTGCCAGCAGCTCGAGCGGGGGGGCCGGGGATACGCAGTATTTT. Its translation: CASSSSGGAGDTQYF.

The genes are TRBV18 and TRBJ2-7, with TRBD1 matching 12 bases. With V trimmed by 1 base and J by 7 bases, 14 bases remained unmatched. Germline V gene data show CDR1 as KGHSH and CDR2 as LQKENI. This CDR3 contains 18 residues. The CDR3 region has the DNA TGTGCCAGCTCACCACGTTTCGTGCCGGGACAGGGGGCGGAGGAGCAGTACTTC. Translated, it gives CASSPRFVPGQGAEEQYF.

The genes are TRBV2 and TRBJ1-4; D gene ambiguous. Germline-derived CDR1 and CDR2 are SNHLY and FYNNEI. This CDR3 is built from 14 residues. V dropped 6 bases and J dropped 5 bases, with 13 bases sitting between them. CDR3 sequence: CASRPDTDNEKLFF. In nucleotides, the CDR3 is TGTGCCAGCAGACCAGACACTGACAATGAAAAACTGTTTTTT.

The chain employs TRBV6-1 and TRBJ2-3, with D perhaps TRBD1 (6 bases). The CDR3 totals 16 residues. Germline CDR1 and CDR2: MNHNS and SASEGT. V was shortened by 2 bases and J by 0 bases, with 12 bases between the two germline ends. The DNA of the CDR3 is TGTGCCAGCAGTGAACACCGAGACAGGAGCACAGATACGCAGTATTTT. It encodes CASSEHRDRSTDTQYF.

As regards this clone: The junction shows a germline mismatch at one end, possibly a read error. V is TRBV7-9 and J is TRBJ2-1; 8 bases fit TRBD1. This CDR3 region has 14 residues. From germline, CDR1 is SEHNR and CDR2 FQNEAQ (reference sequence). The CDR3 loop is CSSRPRTGTNEQFF. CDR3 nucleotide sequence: TGTTCCAGCAGACCAAGGACAGGGACGAATGAGCAGTTCTTC.

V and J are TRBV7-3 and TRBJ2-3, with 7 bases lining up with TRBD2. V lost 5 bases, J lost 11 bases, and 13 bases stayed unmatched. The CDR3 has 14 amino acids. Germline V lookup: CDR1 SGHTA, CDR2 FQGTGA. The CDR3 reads CASSAGLVGVGQYF. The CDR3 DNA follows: TGTGCCAGCAGCGCCGGACTAGTCGGGGTGGGGCAGTATTTT.

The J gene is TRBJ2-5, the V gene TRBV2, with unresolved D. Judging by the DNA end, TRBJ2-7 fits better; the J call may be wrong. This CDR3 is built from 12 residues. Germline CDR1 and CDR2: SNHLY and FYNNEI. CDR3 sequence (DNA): TGTGCCAGCAGTGATTACGGGTACGAGCAGTACTTC. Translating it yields CASSDYGYEQYF.

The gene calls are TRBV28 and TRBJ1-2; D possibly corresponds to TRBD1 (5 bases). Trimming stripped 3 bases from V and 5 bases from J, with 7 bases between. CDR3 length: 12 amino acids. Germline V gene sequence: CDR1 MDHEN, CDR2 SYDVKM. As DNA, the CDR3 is TGTGCCAGCAGTTTGGGGCCTTATGGCTACACCTTC. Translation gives CASSLGPYGYTF.

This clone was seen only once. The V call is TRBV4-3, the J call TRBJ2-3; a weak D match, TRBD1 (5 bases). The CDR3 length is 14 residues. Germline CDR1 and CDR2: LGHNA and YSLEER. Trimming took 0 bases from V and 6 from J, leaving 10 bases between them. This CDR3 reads CASSQDGALDTQYF. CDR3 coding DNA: TGCGCCAGCAGCCAAGATGGGGCACTTGATACGCAGTATTTT.

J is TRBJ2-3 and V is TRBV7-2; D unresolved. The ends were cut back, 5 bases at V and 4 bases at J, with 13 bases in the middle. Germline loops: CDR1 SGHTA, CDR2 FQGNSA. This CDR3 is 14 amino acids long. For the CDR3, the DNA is TGTGCCAGCAGCCCACAACTACCCCCAGATACGCAGTATTTT. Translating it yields CASSPQLPPDTQYF. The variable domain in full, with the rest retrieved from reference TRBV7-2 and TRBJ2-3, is GAGVSQSPSNKVTEKGKDVELRCDPISGHTALYWYRQSLGQGLEFLIYFQGNSAPDKSGLPSDRFSAERTGGSVSTLTIQRTQQEDSAVYLCASSPQLPPDTQYFGPGTRLTVL.

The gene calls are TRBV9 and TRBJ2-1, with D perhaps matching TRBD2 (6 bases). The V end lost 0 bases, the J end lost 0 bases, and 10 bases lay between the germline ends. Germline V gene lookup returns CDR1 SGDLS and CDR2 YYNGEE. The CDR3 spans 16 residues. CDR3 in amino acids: CASSVASDSSYNEQFF. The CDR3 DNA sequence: TGTGCCAGCAGCGTAGCTAGCGATAGCTCCTACAATGAGCAGTTCTTC.

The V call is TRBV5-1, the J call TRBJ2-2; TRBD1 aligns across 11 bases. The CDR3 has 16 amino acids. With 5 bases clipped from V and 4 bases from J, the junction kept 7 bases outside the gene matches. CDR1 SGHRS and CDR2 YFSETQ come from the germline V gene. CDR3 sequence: CASRVPGTGGTGELFF. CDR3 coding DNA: TGCGCCAGCAGGGTTCCCGGGACAGGGGGCACCGGGGAGCTGTTTTTT.

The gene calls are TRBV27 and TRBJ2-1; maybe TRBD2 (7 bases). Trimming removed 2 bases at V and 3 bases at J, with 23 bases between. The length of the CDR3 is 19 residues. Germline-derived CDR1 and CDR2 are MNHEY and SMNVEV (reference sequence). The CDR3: CASSLRGADEGGDYNEQFF. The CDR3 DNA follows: TGTGCCAGCAGTTTAAGAGGTGCCGACGAGGGGGGGGACTACAATGAGCAGTTCTTC.

Here the CDR3 reads CASSSRQGAGNEQFF. In nucleotides, the CDR3 is TGTGCCAGCAGCTCAAGACAGGGGGCGGGCAATGAGCAGTTCTTC. V is TRBV7-2 and J is TRBJ2-1, with 10 nucleotides matching TRBD1. Germline V gene data show CDR1 as SGHTA and CDR2 as FQGNSA. The CDR3 runs 15 residues. Unmatched junction bases numbered 6, after V lost 4 bases and J lost 6 bases.